The rows below give T cell receptor beta chains drawn from one sample of a study of cytomegalovirus exposure and HLA in healthy donors. Method: immunoSEQ multiplex PCR; TCRdb's copy keeps in-frame clones and lacks some. The repertoire consists of about 150,000 clones, with 84% occurring once and the leading ten covering about 6%. Input material: PBMCs. The receptors here all came from a middle-aged man in good health and CMV-seropositive. The CDR3 runs from the conserved cysteine through the conserved F or W. The order of the fields is CDR3 length, V gene, D gene, clone size, J gene, CDR3 DNA, CDR3 protein. The D gene is left open where the match is weak. Clone sizes are given selectively: once, few, many, or a class where the clone is expanded.

14	TRBV7-9	TRBD1	.	TRBJ1-4	TGTGCCAGCAGCTTGGACAGGGGCAATGAAAAACTGTTTTTT	CASSLDRGNEKLFF
15	TRBV6-5	.	.	TRBJ1-6	TGTGCCAGCAGTTACTCGAGAGGGGGTCATTCACCCCTCCACTTT	CASSYSRGGHSPLHF
19	TRBV7-2	.	.	TRBJ2-1	TGTGCCAGCAGCTTAGCTGGCCCCAGGAAGCGGCGGCCCTACAATGAGCAGTTCTTC	CASSLAGPRKRRPYNEQFF
14	TRBV19	TRBD2	.	TRBJ2-2	TGTGCCAGTAGTATTTTGGGAGGGACCGGGGAGCTGTTTTTT	CASSILGGTGELFF
17	TRBV28	TRBD2	.	TRBJ2-5	TGTGCCACCCGAAGATACTCCAGCGGGGAACCAAGGGAGACCCAGTACTTC	CATRRYSSGEPRETQYF
18	TRBV19	TRBD1	.	TRBJ2-2	TGTGCCAGTAGTATCCCCGGACAGGGGTCGTCCAGACGCGGGGAGCTGTTTTTT	CASSIPGQGSSRRGELFF
12	TRBV4-1	.	.	TRBJ2-1	TGCGCCAGCAGCCAAGACAGGGCAGAGCAGTTCTTC	CASSQDRAEQFF
16	TRBV7-6	TRBD2	.	TRBJ2-1	TGTGCCAGCAGCTTAGCGGGAGGGATTTCCTACAATGAGCAGTTCTTC	CASSLAGGISYNEQFF
20	TRBV15	.	.	TRBJ1-4	TGTGCCACCAGCAGAGATTATCACCTCACTGTCGGGACACTTAATGAAAAACTGTTTTTT	CATSRDYHLTVGTLNEKLFF
18	TRBV7-6	TRBD2	.	TRBJ2-5	TGTGCCAGCAGCTTAACCGGGACTAGCGGATTACTCCAAGAGACCCAGTACTTC	CASSLTGTSGLLQETQYF
13	TRBV28	.	.	TRBJ2-5	TGTGCCAGCAGCGTATTCGGGGAGGAGACCCAGTACTTC	CASSVFGEETQYF
15	TRBV5-1	.	once	TRBJ2-1	TGCGCCAGCAGCTTGGTCAGAGGGAAAAACAATGAGCAGTTCTTC	CASSLVRGKNNEQFF
13	TRBV7-9	TRBD1	.	TRBJ2-7	TGTGCCAGCAGCGCCGGGACAGGGGTTGAGCAGTACTTC	CASSAGTGVEQYF
13	TRBV28	.	.	TRBJ2-2	TGTGCCAGCGGTCGCGGGTCCACCGGGGAGCTGTTTTTT	CASGRGSTGELFF
15	TRBV9	.	.	TRBJ2-1	TGTGCCAGCAGCGGCCGGGACTCCTCCTACAATGAGCAGTTCTTC	CASSGRDSSYNEQFF
18	TRBV2	TRBD2	.	TRBJ2-3	TGTGCCAGCAGTCAAACAATTACCGGGACTAGTCTCACAGATACGCAGTATTTT	CASSQTITGTSLTDTQYF
14	TRBV25-1	.	.	TRBJ1-2	TGTGCCAGCAGTGAGTCAGGGTCTAACTATGGCTACACCTTC	CASSESGSNYGYTF
14	TRBV19	TRBD1	once	TRBJ2-1	TGTGCCAGTAGAGAGGGACAGTACGGCAATGAGCAGTTCTTC	CASREGQYGNEQFF
17	TRBV19	TRBD1	.	TRBJ2-6	TGTGCCAGTAAGGGGCCAGGGGGCTTCTCTGGGGCCAACGTCCTGACTTTC	CASKGPGGFSGANVLTF
13	TRBV7-9	.	.	TRBJ2-3	TGTGCTGTGGAGGGCGGCTCGACGGATACGCAGTATTTT	CAVEGGSTDTQYF
16	TRBV11-2	TRBD2	.	TRBJ2-5	TGTGCCAGCAGCTTAGTTGGGACTAGCGGGGAAGAGACCCAGTACTTC	CASSLVGTSGEETQYF
14	TRBV6-1	.	.	TRBJ1-4	TGTGCCAGCAGTGTCAACCCCACGGAGGAAAAACTGTTTTTT	CASSVNPTEEKLFF
15	TRBV7-9	.	.	TRBJ1-1	TGTGCCAGCAGCGAAACCGGGACACAGAACACTGAAGCTTTCTTT	CASSETGTQNTEAFF
15	TRBV19	TRBD1	.	TRBJ2-5	TGTGCCAGTAGTATAGTGACAGGGGGCGGGGAGACCCAGTACTTC	CASSIVTGGGETQYF
14	TRBV9	.	few	TRBJ1-6	TGTGCCAGCAGCGTAGGAGGAGAGGTCTCACCCCTCCACTTT	CASSVGGEVSPLHF
11	TRBV25-1	TRBD1	.	TRBJ2-7	TGTGCCAGCAGTGATGACAGGGGGCAGTACTTC	CASSDDRGQYF